This T cell receptor beta chain was profiled in a study of shared clonotypes between healthy human individuals. Germline V gene data show CDR1 as SGHDT and CDR2 as YYEEEE. The CDR3 contains 13 residues. Trimming took 1 base from V and 7 from J, leaving 10 bases between them. Study-wide findings and caveats: Generally, naive subsets (rather than memory subsets) showed larger estimated richness.

Naive CD8 cells lacked CD45RO, underwent positive selection for CCR7 and left out terminally differentiated effector memory CD45RA+ cells. Assay: immunoSEQ multiplex PCR; the TCRdb copy retains only in-frame clones and omits some. The table lists more than 2 million clones, around 93% of them singletons, with under 2% in the top ten. Of note for this clone: Its antigen remains unidentified.

The TCR comes from a young man in good health. Some clones in this sample may be carry-over from other donors' samples. Specimen: naive CD8+ T cells from PBMCs. V gene TRBV5-6 combines with J gene TRBJ2-3, with D possibly matching TRBD2 (6 bases). CDR3 residues: CASSLLEGYTQYF. The CDR3 coding sequence is TGTGCCAGCAGCTTGTTGGAGGGCTATACGCAGTATTTT. The full variable domain, with the rest looked up from reference TRBV5-6 and TRBJ2-3, is DAGVTQSPTHLIKTRGQQVTLRCSPKSGHDTVSWYQQALGQGPQFIFQYYEEEERQRGNFPDRFSGHQFPNYSSELNVNALLLGDSALYLCASSLLEGYTQYFGPGTRLTVL.